This T cell receptor (beta chain) came from a study of cytomegalovirus exposure and HLA in healthy donors. Germline values: CDR1 MNHEY, CDR2 SMNVEV (reference sequence). This CDR3 has 14 amino acids. Trimming cost V 6 bases and J 7 bases, with 13 bases left between them. Method: immunoSEQ multiplex PCR; TCRdb's copy keeps in-frame clones and lacks some. The table shows 150,000 to 200,000 clones, with 85% to 90% occurring only once. V usage is TRBV27 and J usage is TRBJ1-6, with D maybe TRBD1 (5 bases). The receptor was isolated from a woman in her 30s in good health and CMV-seronegative. Sequences were obtained from PBMCs. CDR3 loop: CASSRAGRNSPLHF. Here the CDR3 DNA reads TGTGCCAGCAGCCGGGCAGGGAGGAATTCACCCCTCCACTTT.